Presented here are 4 T cell receptor beta chains from one specimen sequenced in a study of shared clonotypes between healthy human individuals. CD45RO-negative, CCR7-selected cells formed the naive CD8 fraction, which excluded terminally differentiated effector memory CD45RA+ cells. Data came from immunoSEQ multiplex PCR; TCRdb stores just in-frame clones and leaves some out. The data contain about 2,200,000 clones, approximately 94% of them singletons. Sequencing was performed on naive CD8+ T cells from PBMCs. All receptors come from a man aged 18-30 years in good health. Some clones in this sample may be carry-over from other donors' samples.

The chain employs TRBV27 and TRBJ2-3; 15 bases map to TRBD2. Trimming took 5 bases from V and 6 from J; bases not matched to a gene: 9. The germline V gene encodes CDR1 MNHEY and CDR2 SMNVEV (reference sequence). There are 17 residues in the CDR3. The CDR3 here is CASSPLLGLAGGDTQYF. CDR3 sequence (DNA): TGTGCCAGCAGTCCGCTACTTGGACTAGCGGGAGGGGATACGCAGTATTTT.

The V gene is TRBV15, the J gene TRBJ2-7; D gene unclear. Between the trimmed V and J ends, which lost 5 bases and 6 bases, there was a span of 17 bases. The CDR3 spans 14 residues. The germline CDR1 and CDR2 sequences are LNHNV and YYDKDF (reference sequence). As DNA, the CDR3 is TGTGCCACCAGCCTTCCCGAAAGACAATCCGAGCAGTACTTC. It specifies CATSLPERQSEQYF.

V usage is TRBV5-5 and J usage is TRBJ2-7, with TRBD1 identical over 10 bases. Germline CDR1 and CDR2: SGHKS and YYEKEE (reference sequence). CDR3 size: 14 residues. Unmatched junction bases numbered 6, after V lost 4 bases and J lost 5 bases. The CDR3 protein is CASSPDRGHHEQYF. The CDR3 region has the DNA TGTGCCAGCAGCCCTGACAGGGGGCATCACGAGCAGTACTTC.

V usage is TRBV28 and J usage is TRBJ1-1, with a possible D match to TRBD1 (6 bases). CDR1 is MDHEN and CDR2 is SYDVKM in the germline V gene. Trimming left V 3 bases short and J 2 bases short, with 13 bases between. The CDR3 covers 15 residues. CDR3 sequence: CASSFWTVGNTEAFF. DNA of the CDR3: TGTGCCAGCAGTTTTTGGACAGTGGGCAACACTGAAGCTTTCTTT.